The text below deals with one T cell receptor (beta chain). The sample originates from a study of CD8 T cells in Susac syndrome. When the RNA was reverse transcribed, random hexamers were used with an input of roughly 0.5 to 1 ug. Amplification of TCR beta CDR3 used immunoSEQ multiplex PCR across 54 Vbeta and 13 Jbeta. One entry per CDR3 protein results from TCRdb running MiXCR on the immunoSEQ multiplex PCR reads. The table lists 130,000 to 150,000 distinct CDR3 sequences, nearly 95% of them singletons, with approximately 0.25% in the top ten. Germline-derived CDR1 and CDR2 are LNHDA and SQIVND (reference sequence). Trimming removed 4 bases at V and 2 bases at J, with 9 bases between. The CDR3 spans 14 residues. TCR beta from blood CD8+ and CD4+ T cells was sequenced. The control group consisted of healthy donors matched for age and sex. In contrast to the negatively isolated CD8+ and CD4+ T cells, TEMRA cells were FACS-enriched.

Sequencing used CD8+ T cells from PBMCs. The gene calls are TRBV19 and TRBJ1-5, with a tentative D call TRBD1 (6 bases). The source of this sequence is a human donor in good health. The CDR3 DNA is TGTGCCAGTAGTAACGGACAGCGCAATCAGCCCCAGCATTTT. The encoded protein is CASSNGQRNQPQHF.